The sequence of this TCR beta chain was determined in a study of identical twins. Study-wide results and caveats: Zero-insertion results could be subject to partial confounding by invariant MAIT and iNKT cells.

TCRdb ran MiXCR on the 5' RACE reads and lists one entry per CDR3 protein. Of about 490,000 distinct CDR3 sequences listed, roughly 15% are singletons. About this clonotype: The antigen is undetermined.

The same data also went into a second study, on yellow fever vaccine responses in identical twins.

Source material: CD4+ T cells sorted from blood. The TCR originated in a woman between 18 and 30 years old in good health.

CDR3 DNA sequence: TGTGCCAGCAGCTCCAGCTGGGGCAATGAGCAGTTCTTC. Protein sequence: CASSSSWGNEQFF. The rearrangement links TRBV7-2 to TRBJ2-1; no reliable D call. The CDR3 contains 13 residues. Germline lookup yields CDR1 SGHTA and CDR2 FQGNSA. V lost 4 bases and J lost 6, with 10 bases in between.